The 18 T cell receptor beta chains given below trace back to one sample, sequenced in a study of blood T cells in healthy people across ages. With a J-beta primer mix and a sample-barcoded 5' primer, a second PCR ran about 7 to 12 cycles. TCRdb ran MiXCR on the 5' RACE reads and lists one entry per CDR3 protein. The profile covers 1.5 million to 2 million distinct CDR3 sequences, with roughly 50% appearing a single time and over 2% taken by the ten largest. Material for sequencing was blood. All receptors come from a woman aged 40-49 years in good health.

This clonotype was picked up one time. The chain links TRBV9 to TRBJ1-2; D gene unclear. Trimming removed 5 bases from V and 8 bases from J, with 16 bases in between. There are 13 residues in the CDR3. In germline, CDR1 is SGDLS, CDR2 YYNGEE. Here the CDR3 DNA reads TGTGCCAGCAGAATAGTGGGAACGGGCGGCTACACCTTC. It translates to CASRIVGTGGYTF.

This chain links TRBV5-5 with TRBJ2-5; D might be TRBD2 (5 bases). The V end lost 4 bases, the J end lost 11 bases, and 15 bases lay between the germline ends. The germline V gene encodes CDR1 SGHKS and CDR2 YYEKEE (reference sequence). The CDR3 runs to 12 residues. The CDR3 reads CASSRDLTVQYF. The CDR3 nucleotides are TGTGCCAGCAGCCGGGATCTGACTGTGCAGTACTTC.

The V call is TRBV11-1, the J call TRBJ1-2, with 9 positions matching TRBD1. The germline V gene has CDR1 SGHAT and CDR2 FQDESV (reference sequence). The junction had 5 bases not matched to a gene; V was cut back by 4 bases and J by 11 bases. This CDR3 comprises 12 residues. The CDR3 spells CASSSGTGSYTF. The CDR3 DNA reads as TGTGCCAGCAGCTCCGGGACAGGGTCATACACCTTC.

The genes are TRBV7-2 and TRBJ2-7; D could derive from TRBD1 or TRBD2 (5 bases each). Per germline, CDR1 SGHTA and CDR2 FQGNSA. This CDR3 is built from 12 residues. V was shortened by 5 bases and J by 6 bases, with 11 bases between the two germline ends. The DNA of the CDR3 is TGTGCCAGCAGCGCCTTCGGGGCCGAGCAGTACTTC. Translated: CASSAFGAEQYF.

In DNA, the CDR3 is TGTGCCAGCAGCTTCCGACAGGGCCCCCAACTCTACAATGAGCAGTTCTTC. Its protein is CASSFRQGPQLYNEQFF. The chain links TRBV7-9 to TRBJ2-1; TRBD1 matches 7 bases. Germline values: CDR1 SEHNR, CDR2 FQNEAQ (reference sequence). The CDR3 has 17 amino acids. Trimming cost V 3 bases and J 3 bases; bases outside gene matches: 11.

The V gene is TRBV5-1, the J gene TRBJ2-3, with a tentative D call TRBD1 (5 bases). The germline V gene has CDR1 SGHRS and CDR2 YFSETQ. The CDR3 has 14 amino acids. V was clipped by 4 bases and J by 2 bases, with 11 bases between them. The CDR3 DNA reads TGCGCCAGCAGCCTTGGACACCACACAGATACGCAGTATTTT. Its translation: CASSLGHHTDTQYF.

The chain uses TRBV4-2 and TRBJ2-1; the match to TRBD2 covers 10 bases. This CDR3 is 15 amino acids long. V trimming: 0 bases; J trimming: 6 bases; junction bases outside the gene matches: 2. The germline V gene encodes CDR1 LGHNA and CDR2 YNFKEQ. This CDR3 is CASSQDQRGGNEQFF. DNA of the CDR3: TGTGCCAGCAGCCAAGATCAGCGGGGGGGCAATGAGCAGTTCTTC.

V gene TRBV20-1 combines with J gene TRBJ1-2, with 7 bases that match TRBD1. This CDR3 comprises 14 residues. CDR1 and CDR2 (germline): DFQATT, SNEGSKA (reference sequence). The J segment lost 4 bases and the V segment lost 5 bases, leaving 10 bases of the junction unmatched. Written as DNA, the CDR3 is TGCAGTGCTGGATCGGGACAGAGCGTCTATGGCTACACCTTC. The encoded protein is CSAGSGQSVYGYTF.

The rearrangement links TRBV21-1 to TRBJ2-7; the table's D call, TRBD1, has no DNA check behind it. TRBV21-1 constitutes a pseudogene. This CDR3 spans 10 amino acids. CDR3 in DNA: TGTGCCATTTCTCCGGGCGAGCAGTACTTC. The encoded protein is CAISPGEQYF.

This chain connects TRBV29-1 to TRBJ2-5, with TRBD2 matching over 7 bases. V dropped 7 bases and J dropped 4; count of bases not matched to a gene: 6. This CDR3 is built from 12 residues. Germline CDR1 is SQVTM and CDR2 is ANQGSEA. The CDR3 region has the DNA TGCAGCGGTGGCTCTAGCGGAGAGACCCAGTACTTC. It is translated as CSGGSSGETQYF.

This clonotype was picked up a small number of times. V gene TRBV29-1 combines with J gene TRBJ1-2; the D gene is possibly TRBD1 (5 bases). Between the trimmed V and J ends, which lost 7 bases and 8 bases, there was a span of 14 bases. The CDR3 has 11 residues. CDR1 is SQVTM, CDR2 ANQGSEA, per germline. The CDR3 DNA follows: TGCAGCGGGGCAGGGACGGGAGGCTACACCTTC. Its translation: CSGAGTGGYTF.

This clonotype was counted a few times. The chain couples TRBV29-1 to TRBJ2-3, with D possibly TRBD1 on 5 matching bases. Trimming left V 7 bases short and J 8 bases short, with 19 bases between. Per germline, CDR1 SQVTM and CDR2 ANQGSEA. CDR3 length: 13 amino acids. CDR3 amino acids: CSADSEPKLTQYF. CDR3 coding DNA: TGCAGCGCTGACAGCGAACCCAAACTTACGCAGTATTTT.

J is TRBJ1-5 and V is TRBV6-2 or TRBV6-3; maybe TRBD1 (6 bases). V gave up 7 bases and J gave up 7 bases, with 14 bases separating them. Germline CDR1 reads MNHEY; CDR2 reads SVGEGT. The CDR3 spans 13 residues. CDR3 residues: CASTPTGKQPQHF. CDR3 DNA: TGTGCCAGCACCCCCACAGGGAAGCAGCCCCAGCATTTT.

This clonotype came up a few times. This chain joins TRBV5-1 and TRBJ2-3; 8 nucleotides agree with TRBD1. The CDR3 covers 16 residues. Germline V gene lookup returns CDR1 SGHRS and CDR2 YFSETQ. Trimming at V came to 3 bases and at J to 4 bases, leaving 10 bases not matched to a gene. The chain's CDR3 is CASSSRTGLVPDTQYF. The CDR3 nucleotides are TGCGCCAGCAGCTCCAGGACAGGGTTGGTTCCAGATACGCAGTATTTT.

This chain joins TRBV6-2 or TRBV6-3 and TRBJ2-1; D is perhaps TRBD2 (6 bases). Germline CDR1 and CDR2: MNHEY and SVGEGT. The CDR3 runs 13 residues. Deletions cut 6 bases from V and 6 bases from J, with 12 bases between. This CDR3 reads CASRSGVVNEQFF. The CDR3 DNA reads TGTGCCAGCAGATCGGGGGTAGTCAATGAGCAGTTCTTC.

This clonotype was observed a single time. The gene calls are TRBV28 and TRBJ1-2, with a weak D call TRBD1 (5 bases). Germline values: CDR1 MDHEN, CDR2 SYDVKM. Between the trimmed V and J ends, which lost 6 bases and 8 bases, there was a span of 28 bases. The CDR3 length is 17 residues. This CDR3 is CASRFKSVGRGSYGYTF. Written as DNA, the CDR3 is TGTGCCAGCAGGTTCAAGTCCGTGGGGAGGGGTTCATACGGCTACACCTTC.

The chain links TRBV18 to TRBJ2-3; D is possibly TRBD2 (6 bases). The CDR3 is made up of 15 amino acids. Germline V gives CDR1 KGHSH, CDR2 LQKENI. V was shortened by 5 bases and J by 6 bases, with 18 bases between the two germline ends. The CDR3 DNA reads TGTGCCAGCTCAGACCGTGAAGGGAGGTCGGATACGCAGTATTTT. Its translation: CASSDREGRSDTQYF.

The chain carries TRBV20-1 and TRBJ1-1; no clear D. Trimming pared 3 bases from V and 1 base from J, leaving 6 bases between. The CDR3 consists of 12 residues. Looked up from germline, CDR1 is DFQATT and CDR2 is SNEGSKA (reference sequence). The CDR3 here is CSASDSNTEAFF. CDR3 sequence (DNA): TGCAGTGCTAGTGATTCGAACACTGAAGCTTTCTTT.